These T cell receptor beta chains were read from a single sample in a study of CXCR3-negative and CXCR3-positive naive CD8 T cells. TCRdb re-called the 5' RACE reads and shows each CDR3 protein once, DNA omitted. The sample has approximately 130,000 distinct CDR3 sequences, and its top ten clones hold approximately 0.4%. Sequencing was carried out using naive CXCR3+ CD8+ T cells from blood. These receptors were obtained from a human donor in good health. Some clones in this sample may be carry-over from other donors' samples. The CDR3 runs from the conserved cysteine through the conserved F or W. Fields, in order: V gene, J gene, CDR3 protein.

TRBV29-1,TRBJ2-5,CSVEDWKDRGKETQYF
TRBV7-9,TRBJ2-7,CASSLLGTGGRNEQYF
TRBV6-6,TRBJ1-1,CASTSGGSEAFF
TRBV4-1,TRBJ2-5,CASSQPGLAEETQYF
TRBV27,TRBJ1-6,CASHRSKARDRASPLHF
TRBV6-5,TRBJ2-3,CASSYSTLDTDTQYF
TRBV28,TRBJ1-1,CASSLSRGWLNTEAFF
TRBV7-6,TRBJ2-1,CASSSSSYNEQFF
TRBV4-1,TRBJ1-1,CASRALGQGDTEAFF
TRBV6-2/TRBV6-3,TRBJ2-1,CASNSGGSYNEQFF
TRBV4-1,TRBJ2-1,CASSQDPGLVWEQFF
TRBV5-1,TRBJ2-1,CASSLVAGEQFF